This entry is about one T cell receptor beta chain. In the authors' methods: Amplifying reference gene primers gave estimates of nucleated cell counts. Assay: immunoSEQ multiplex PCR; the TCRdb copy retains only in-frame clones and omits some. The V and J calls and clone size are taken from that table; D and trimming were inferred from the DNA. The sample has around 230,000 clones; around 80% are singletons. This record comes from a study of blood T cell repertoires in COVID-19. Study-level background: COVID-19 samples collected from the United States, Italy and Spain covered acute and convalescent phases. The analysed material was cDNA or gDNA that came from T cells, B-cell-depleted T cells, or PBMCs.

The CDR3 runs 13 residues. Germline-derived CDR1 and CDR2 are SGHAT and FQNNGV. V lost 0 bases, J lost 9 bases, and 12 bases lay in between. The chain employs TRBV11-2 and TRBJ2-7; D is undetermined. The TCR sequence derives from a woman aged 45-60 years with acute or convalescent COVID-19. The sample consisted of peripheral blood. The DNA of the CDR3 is TGTGCCAGCAGCTTAGAGCCGCGCTCGGGGCAGTACTTC. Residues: CASSLEPRSGQYF.